Listed below are T cell receptor beta chains from one sample, sequenced in a study of CD8+ T cells in alopecia areata. Clones were sequenced by immunoSEQ multiplex PCR, and TCRdb holds only the in-frame ones, with some missing. The data show 150,000 to 200,000 clones, with roughly 61% seen just once and roughly an eighth held by the top ten. This specimen consisted of CD8+ T cells sorted from blood, obtained at week 24, from a patient treated with tofacitinib. The receptors come from a human donor with alopecia areata. Both conserved end residues are part of each CDR3. Each record gives: V gene, D gene, J gene, clone size, CDR3 protein, CDR3 DNA. A D gene is named only where the DNA matches it firmly. Some rows have no size entry. The others give once, few or many, or a class for an expanded clone.

TRBV2	-	TRBJ2-3	few	CASSEQIDGRESSTQYF	TGTGCCAGCAGTGAACAAATTGATGGCAGGGAGAGTAGTACGCAGTATTTT
TRBV5-6	-	TRBJ1-2	-	CASRRGTEPAYGYTF	TGTGCCAGCAGGCGTGGGACGGAGCCGGCCTATGGCTACACCTTC
TRBV30	-	TRBJ2-1	-	CAWAGAPRFTYNEQFF	TGTGCCTGGGCGGGGGCCCCAAGGTTCACCTACAATGAGCAGTTCTTC
TRBV9	-	TRBJ1-2	-	CASSVGSGSNYGYTF	TGTGCCAGCAGCGTAGGTAGCGGTTCTAACTATGGCTACACCTTC
TRBV12-5	-	TRBJ1-6	-	CASGLVENSPLHF	TGTGCTAGTGGTTTGGTAGAGAATTCACCCCTCCACTTT
TRBV28	-	TRBJ2-5	-	CASSLGETQYF	TGTGCCAGCAGTTTGGGTGAGACCCAGTACTTC
TRBV4-1	-	TRBJ2-5	-	CASSQFGPLEETQYF	TGCGCCAGCAGCCAATTTGGGCCTTTAGAAGAGACCCAGTACTTC
TRBV4-1	TRBD2	TRBJ2-5	-	CASAGTSGGYQETQYF	TGCGCCAGCGCGGGGACTAGCGGAGGGTACCAAGAGACCCAGTACTTC
TRBV5-1	TRBD1	TRBJ1-2	few	CASSSGQGGFGYTF	TGCGCCAGCAGCTCCGGACAGGGCGGGTTTGGCTACACCTTC
TRBV5-1	TRBD2	TRBJ2-1	-	CASSLSGGFYNEQFF	TGCGCCAGCAGCTTAAGCGGGGGATTTTACAATGAGCAGTTCTTC
TRBV9	-	TRBJ1-5	few	CASSAHTEPQHF	TGTGCCAGCAGCGCTCACACGGAGCCCCAGCATTTT
TRBV4-1	-	TRBJ1-5	-	CASSWEPGAYSQPQHF	TGCGCCAGCAGCTGGGAGCCGGGGGCTTATAGTCAGCCCCAGCATTTT
TRBV5-1	-	TRBJ2-2	-	CASSGGLTNTGELFF	TGCGCCAGCAGCGGGGGACTTACGAACACCGGGGAGCTGTTTTTT
TRBV30	TRBD1	TRBJ1-3	-	CAWITDRGSGNTIYF	TGTGCCTGGATAACGGACAGGGGCTCAGGAAACACCATATATTTT
TRBV6-5	-	TRBJ2-7	-	CASSTSSYEQYF	TGTGCCAGCAGTACCAGCTCCTACGAGCAGTACTTC
TRBV15	-	TRBJ2-7	few	CATSRGQGGPYEQYF	TGTGCCACCAGCAGAGGACAGGGAGGGCCCTACGAGCAGTACTTC
TRBV20-1	-	TRBJ1-5	-	CSARNQPQHF	TGCAGTGCTCGCAATCAGCCCCAGCATTTT
TRBV27	-	TRBJ1-4	-	CASSRQATNEKLFF	TGTGCCAGCAGTCGACAGGCAACTAATGAAAAACTGTTTTTT
TRBV2	TRBD1	TRBJ1-2	-	CATQNPGQGGGYTF	TGTGCCACCCAGAATCCGGGACAGGGTGGCGGCTACACCTTC
TRBV30	-	TRBJ2-5	-	CAWSVLGPLETQYF	TGTGCCTGGAGTGTACTAGGCCCCCTGGAGACCCAGTACTTC
TRBV7-9	-	TRBJ2-7	-	CASSPGRRIEQYF	TGTGCCAGCAGCCCGGGACGTCGCATCGAGCAGTACTTC
TRBV27	-	TRBJ1-2	-	CASSFTGRDGYTF	TGTGCCAGCAGTTTTACAGGGCGAGATGGCTACACCTTC
TRBV29-1	-	TRBJ1-1	-	CSVDRVNTEAFF	TGCAGCGTTGACAGGGTAAACACTGAAGCTTTCTTT
TRBV5-6	TRBD1	TRBJ1-1	-	CASSLGTGNTEAFF	TGTGCCAGCAGCCTAGGGACAGGGAACACTGAAGCTTTCTTT
TRBV5-1	-	TRBJ2-7	few	CASSWVPSYEQYF	TGCGCCAGCAGCTGGGTCCCTTCCTACGAGCAGTACTTC
TRBV7-9	-	TRBJ1-1	-	CASRRTGGEAFF	TGTGCCAGCAGAAGGACCGGGGGTGAAGCTTTCTTT
TRBV27	TRBD2	TRBJ2-7	-	CASCGGADEQYF	TGTGCCAGTTGCGGGGGGGCTGACGAGCAGTACTTC
TRBV4-1	TRBD1	TRBJ2-3	few	CASSHAGTGSTDTQYF	TGCGCCAGCAGCCATGCCGGGACAGGAAGCACAGATACGCAGTATTTT
TRBV30	-	TRBJ1-5	-	CAWSGGRGNQPQHF	TGTGCCTGGAGTGGGGGGCGCGGGAATCAGCCCCAGCATTTT
TRBV27	-	TRBJ1-5	few	CASSYRGSGPQHF	TGTGCCAGCAGTTATAGGGGTTCAGGGCCCCAGCATTTT
TRBV7-6	-	TRBJ2-7	-	CASSPGAYEQYF	TGTGCCAGCAGCCCAGGGGCCTACGAGCAGTACTTC
TRBV7-9	-	TRBJ2-1	-	CASSSPGEQFF	TGTGCCAGCAGCTCCCCTGGTGAGCAGTTCTTC
TRBV29-1	-	TRBJ1-1	-	CSVVRDTEAFF	TGCAGCGTTGTAAGGGACACTGAAGCTTTCTTT
TRBV30	-	TRBJ2-5	few	CAWTGRQETQYF	TGTGCCTGGACAGGGCGGCAAGAGACCCAGTACTTC
TRBV9	TRBD1	TRBJ1-1	-	CASSVGGGGMNTEAFF	TGTGCCAGCAGCGTAGGAGGGGGCGGTATGAACACTGAAGCTTTCTTT
TRBV5-6	-	TRBJ2-7	-	CASSTGGTEQYF	TGTGCCAGCAGCACCGGGGGAACCGAGCAGTACTTC
TRBV29-1	-	TRBJ1-2	few	CSALGSVGRDGYTF	TGCAGCGCCTTAGGGTCAGTAGGTCGAGATGGCTACACCTTC
TRBV6-5	-	TRBJ1-2	-	CASRTYNGYTF	TGTGCCAGCAGGACTTACAATGGCTACACCTTC
TRBV7-9	-	TRBJ2-5	-	CASSLAARETQYF	TGTGCCAGCAGCTTAGCAGCCCGAGAGACCCAGTACTTC
TRBV10-3	TRBD1	TRBJ1-2	-	CAILDRRIYGYTF	TGTGCCATCTTGGACAGGCGGATCTATGGCTACACCTTC
TRBV6-5	TRBD1	TRBJ2-7	few	CASSYQGATHEQYF	TGTGCCAGCAGTTACCAGGGGGCGACCCACGAGCAGTACTTC
TRBV13	-	TRBJ2-5	-	CATIIGETQYF	TGTGCCACTATCATAGGGGAGACCCAGTACTTC
TRBV29-1	-	TRBJ1-2	-	CSVESTSNYGYTF	TGCAGCGTTGAATCCACGTCTAACTATGGCTACACCTTC
TRBV5-6	TRBD1	TRBJ2-7	-	CASSYTGGRPYEQYF	TGTGCCAGCAGCTACACAGGGGGTCGCCCCTACGAGCAGTACTTC
TRBV25-1	TRBD1	TRBJ2-5	few	CASSEWGTDQETQYF	TGTGCCAGCAGTGAATGGGGGACAGACCAAGAGACCCAGTACTTC
TRBV5-6	-	TRBJ2-7	few	CASSLGQGLSEYEQYF	TGTGCCAGCAGCTTGGGACAGGGACTTTCAGAATACGAGCAGTACTTC
TRBV19	-	TRBJ2-1	few	CASSISNNEQFF	TGTGCCAGTAGTATTAGTAACAATGAGCAGTTCTTC
TRBV6-5	-	TRBJ2-2	-	CASSRWTGELFF	TGTGCCAGCAGTAGGTGGACCGGGGAGCTGTTTTTT
TRBV2	-	TRBJ2-2	-	CASHDSDTGELFF	TGTGCCAGCCACGACAGCGACACCGGGGAGCTGTTTTTT
TRBV19	TRBD1	TRBJ1-2	few	CASTERRQGGTDGYTF	TGTGCCAGTACGGAGAGACGACAGGGAGGTACGGATGGCTACACCTTC
TRBV11-2	TRBD2	TRBJ2-5	-	CASSYPLLAGGSQETQYF	TGTGCCAGCAGCTATCCCTTACTAGCGGGGGGATCCCAAGAGACCCAGTACTTC
TRBV29-1	-	TRBJ2-7	-	CSVAGEASYEQYF	TGCAGCGTTGCGGGGGAGGCATCCTACGAGCAGTACTTC
TRBV6-5	TRBD1	TRBJ1-6	few	CASSYNFRGHSPLHF	TGTGCCAGCAGTTATAATTTCAGGGGGCACTCACCCCTCCACTTT
TRBV6-1	TRBD1	TRBJ2-7	-	CASSERLLRDRGFYEQYF	TGTGCCAGCAGTGAACGACTTCTCCGGGACAGGGGGTTCTACGAGCAGTACTTC
TRBV9	-	TRBJ1-1	-	CASSVRGNTEAFF	TGTGCCAGCAGCGTCAGGGGGAACACTGAAGCTTTCTTT
TRBV30	TRBD2	TRBJ2-1	-	CAWDSGGALGEQFF	TGTGCCTGGGACAGCGGGGGGGCCTTGGGTGAGCAGTTCTTC
TRBV29-1	TRBD2	TRBJ2-7	few	CSVGRGRGAYEQYF	TGCAGCGTTGGCCGGGGGCGGGGGGCCTACGAGCAGTACTTC